Each of the 20 T cell receptor beta chains below was sequenced from the same sample in a study of identical twins. Each CDR3 protein gets one entry after TCRdb re-called the 5' RACE reads with MiXCR. This repertoire shows some 1,700,000 distinct CDR3 sequences, about 32% found once; its top ten account for approximately 0.29%. Sequenced sample: cord blood. The origin of the receptors is a newborn girl in good health.

The gene calls are TRBV6-6 and TRBJ2-4, with D possibly TRBD2 on 7 matching bases. Trimming took off 9 bases at V and 5 bases at J, with 14 bases between the two ends. The germline CDR1 and CDR2 sequences are MNHNY and SVGAGI (reference sequence). The CDR3 contains 13 residues. The CDR3 loop is CASEGGIENIQYF. CDR3 nucleotide sequence: TGTGCCAGTGAGGGGGGGATTGAAAACATTCAGTACTTC.

This chain connects TRBV21-1 to TRBJ2-1; the D call of TRBD2 is as the table states it, not checked on the DNA. TRBV21-1 is an annotated pseudogene. CDR3 size: 18 residues. The CDR3 region is CASSKTSGGRDSYNEQFF. CDR3 sequence (DNA): TGTGCCAGCAGCAAGACTAGCGGGGGGCGGGATTCCTACAATGAGCAGTTCTTC.

The chain combines TRBV20-1 with TRBJ2-5, with 9 bases matching TRBD2. CDR3 size: 9 residues. The germline V gene encodes CDR1 DFQATT and CDR2 SNEGSKA (reference sequence). V was clipped by 6 bases and J by 11 bases; unmatched bases: 1. The CDR3 DNA sequence: TGCAGTGCCGCGGGGGGGCAGTACTTC. Translated: CSAAGGQYF.

This clonotype showed up just a few times. The CDR3 DNA reads TGCGCCAGCAGCCACCGACTAGCGGGAGTCTACGAGCAGTACTTC. As protein: CASSHRLAGVYEQYF. This chain uses TRBV5-1 with TRBJ2-7; 12 nucleotides align to TRBD2. The CDR3 is 15 residues long. Per germline, CDR1 SGHRS and CDR2 YFSETQ. V shed 4 bases, J shed 3 bases, and the junction held 5 bases outside the gene matches.

In its sample, this clonotype was seen a few times. The CDR3 sequence: CASAYPAGLYNEQFF. The CDR3 DNA reads TGTGCCAGCGCCTATCCAGCGGGTTTATACAATGAGCAGTTCTTC. The chain recombines TRBV7-2 with TRBJ2-1, with D possibly TRBD2 on 6 matching bases. Trimming removed 8 bases at V and 4 bases at J, with 18 bases between. Germline CDR1 and CDR2: SGHTA and FQGNSA. The CDR3 loop spans 15 amino acids. Complete variable domain (other parts from reference TRBV7-2 and TRBJ2-1): GAGVSQSPSNKVTEKGKDVELRCDPISGHTALYWYRQSLGQGLEFLIYFQGNSAPDKSGLPSDRFSAERTGGSVSTLTIQRTQQEDSAVYLCASAYPAGLYNEQFFGPGTRLTVL.

The J gene is TRBJ2-1, the V gene TRBV21-1. TRBV21-1 is annotated as a pseudogene. The CDR3 totals 15 residues. CDR3 bases: TGTGCCAGCGGCAAAGGGAATAGTTCGGCCAATGAGCAGTTCTTC. This translates into CASGKGNSSANEQFF.

This chain joins TRBV29-1 and TRBJ2-7; D not resolved. Germline CDR1 reads SQVTM; CDR2 reads ANQGSEA. V lost 4 bases, J lost 3 bases, and 13 bases lay in between. CDR3 length equals 13 residues. The CDR3 region is CSVAVSSGYEQYF. CDR3 nucleotide sequence: TGCAGCGTTGCTGTGTCTTCGGGCTACGAGCAGTACTTC.

In this sample, this clonotype turned up a few times. DNA for the CDR3: TGTGCCAGCAGTTACTCGTTGGGTAGCGGGAGAAGTTGGAGTGAGCAGTTCTTC. It codes for CASSYSLGSGRSWSEQFF. V gene TRBV6-2 or TRBV6-3 combines with J gene TRBJ2-1, with 9 bases identical to TRBD2. This CDR3 is 18 amino acids long. Germline loops: CDR1 MNHEY, CDR2 SVGEGT. V trimming: 0 bases; J trimming: 9 bases; junction bases outside the gene matches: 15.

The chain combines TRBV25-1 with TRBJ2-1; the D is unclear. CDR1 and CDR2 (germline): MGHDK, SYGVNS. The V end was cut by 5 bases, the J end by 7 bases, with 15 bases between. CDR3 length: 14 residues. The CDR3 sequence is CASSSSRAQNEQFF. CDR3 sequence (DNA): TGTGCCAGCAGTTCTTCTAGAGCCCAGAATGAGCAGTTCTTC.

V is TRBV20-1 and J is TRBJ1-2; a possible D gene is TRBD1 (6 bases). Germline V gives CDR1 DFQATT, CDR2 SNEGSKA (reference sequence). V gave up 4 bases and J gave up 8 bases, with 14 bases separating them. The CDR3 spans 12 residues. The chain's CDR3 is CSATGTKYGYTF. The CDR3 nucleotides read TGCAGTGCTACCGGGACAAAATACGGCTACACCTTC.

This clonotype was found a few times. This rearrangement joins TRBV24-1 to TRBJ2-3; D may correspond to TRBD1 or TRBD2 (5 bases each). Germline CDR1 reads KGHDR; CDR2 reads SFDVKD. CDR3 length: 15 amino acids. The V end lost 4 bases, the J end lost 1 base, and 11 bases lay between the germline ends. Here the CDR3 reads CATSEQGEGTDTQYF. Written as DNA, the CDR3 is TGTGCCACCAGTGAGCAGGGAGAGGGCACAGATACGCAGTATTTT.

The V gene is TRBV2, the J gene TRBJ2-7; 8 bases agree with TRBD2. Trimming cost V 3 bases and J 3 bases; bases outside gene matches: 13. Per the germline V gene, CDR1 is SNHLY and CDR2 is FYNNEI. This CDR3 contains 17 residues. CDR3 amino acids: CASSDSVAGSSGYEQYF. For the CDR3, the DNA is TGTGCCAGCAGTGATTCCGTAGCGGGAAGCTCGGGCTACGAGCAGTACTTC.

The rearrangement links TRBV28 to TRBJ2-1, with 13 bases that match TRBD2. CDR3 size: 15 residues. V was pared by 5 bases and J by 5 bases, with 3 bases of the junction left unmatched. CDR1 and CDR2 from the germline V gene are MDHEN and SYDVKM. The CDR3 sequence is CASSGTSGTDNEQFF. In DNA, the CDR3 is TGTGCCAGCAGTGGGACTAGCGGGACTGACAATGAGCAGTTCTTC.

This sequence joins TRBV20-1 and TRBJ1-1; 10 bases align to TRBD1. J was trimmed by 6 bases and V by 3 bases; bases with no gene match: 4. This CDR3 is 13 amino acids long. Germline values: CDR1 DFQATT, CDR2 SNEGSKA (reference sequence). This CDR3 is CSASRDRGSEAFF. Written as DNA, the CDR3 is TGCAGTGCTAGCCGGGACAGGGGATCTGAAGCTTTCTTT.

The V gene is TRBV4-1, the J gene TRBJ1-3; possible D gene TRBD1, 5 bases. This CDR3 is 17 amino acids long. Trimming removed 3 bases at V and 0 bases at J, with 15 bases between. Germline loops: CDR1 MGHRA, CDR2 YSYEKL. The CDR3 sequence is CASSHSRDSYSGNTIYF. The CDR3 DNA reads TGCGCCAGCAGCCATTCCCGGGACTCCTACTCTGGAAACACCATATATTTT.

The gene calls are TRBV7-9 and TRBJ2-6; no reliable D call. V dropped 0 bases and J dropped 5 bases, with 5 bases sitting between them. The CDR3 extends over 14 amino acids. CDR1 is SEHNR and CDR2 is FQNEAQ in the germline V gene (reference sequence). Here the CDR3 reads CASSLAARANVLTF. The CDR3 bases are TGTGCCAGCAGCTTAGCCGCTCGGGCCAACGTCCTGACTTTC.

With respect to this clonotype: The germline gene is not matched at one end of the junction; a read error may be the cause. The gene calls are TRBV6-6 and TRBJ2-4; D is undetermined. The DNA end favors TRBJ2-7, so the J call may be wrong. Germline CDR1 MNHNY, CDR2 SVGAGI (reference sequence). The CDR3 totals 12 residues. CDR3 nucleotides: TGTACCAGCAGCTCCGACCCCTACGAGCAGTACTTC. This sequence encodes CTSSSDPYEQYF.

This chain joins TRBV27 and TRBJ1-2, with D maybe TRBD1 (5 bases). The V gene's germline CDR1 is MNHEY and CDR2 SMNVEV (reference sequence). The CDR3 sequence is 17 residues long. The V end lost 9 bases, the J end lost 6 bases, and 29 bases lay between the germline ends. CDR3 coding DNA: TGTGCCAGGAAAAACATGGACATCCCCCCACTATCAGATGGCTACACCTTC. Translation: CARKNMDIPPLSDGYTF.

About this clonotype: Sequence at one end of the junction differs from germline and may be a read error. The rearrangement links TRBV11-2 to TRBJ1-2; D gene unclear. This CDR3 has 15 residues. Germline V gene lookup returns CDR1 SGHAT and CDR2 FQNNGV. CDR3 loop: CASGLVAGPNYGYTF. CDR3 in DNA: TGTGCCAGCGGCTTAGTAGCAGGTCCTAACTATGGCTACACCTTC.

The chain combines TRBV27 with TRBJ2-3, with 9 bases identical to TRBD1. The germline gives CDR1 MNHEY, CDR2 SMNVEV (reference sequence). The V segment lost 4 bases and the J segment 6 bases; nucleotides outside the gene matches: 8. The CDR3 runs to 15 residues. The CDR3 coding sequence is TGTGCCAGCAGTTCAGGGGACAGGGAGGTGGATACGCAGTATTTT. It yields the protein CASSSGDREVDTQYF.